This passage covers 30 T cell receptor beta chains from one sample sequenced in a study of blood T cell repertoires in COVID-19. Sequencing was performed with immunoSEQ multiplex PCR; in TCRdb, only in-frame clones are kept and a portion is missing. Of about 220,000 clones in the sample, more than 70% were seen once. Sequenced sample: peripheral blood. Receptors were obtained from a human donor in a cohort sampled during active COVID-19.

V usage is TRBV5-6 and J usage is TRBJ2-1; weak D call: TRBD1 (5 bases). CDR3 length: 16 residues. Trimming took 0 bases from V and 4 from J, leaving 14 bases between them. The V gene's germline CDR1 is SGHDT and CDR2 YYEEEE. The CDR3 DNA follows: TGTGCCAGCAGCTTGGACCAGGGCGAGGTTTACAATGAGCAGTTCTTC. Its translation: CASSLDQGEVYNEQFF.

This clone was found once. The rearrangement joins TRBV7-9 to TRBJ2-7, with TRBD1 matching 8 bases. The CDR3 loop spans 16 amino acids. Per germline, CDR1 SEHNR and CDR2 FQNEAQ (reference sequence). V shed 6 bases and J 2 bases; nucleotides not matched to a gene: 12. The CDR3 DNA follows: TGTGCCAGCAGTGTAGGACAGGGCCATTTACCCTACGAGCAGTACTTC. Translated, it gives CASSVGQGHLPYEQYF.

The rearrangement uses TRBV28 and TRBJ1-2, with TRBD1 as a possible D gene (5 bases). V shed 7 bases and J shed 8 bases, with 20 bases lying between them. The germline V gene encodes CDR1 MDHEN and CDR2 SYDVKM. The CDR3 contains 14 residues. DNA of the CDR3: TGTGCCAGCAAGGGCGGCGGAGGGGCGGAAGGCTACACCTTC. Protein sequence: CASKGGGGAEGYTF.

The V gene is TRBV9, the J gene TRBJ1-1, with D maybe TRBD1 (6 bases). Germline V gene sequence: CDR1 SGDLS, CDR2 YYNGEE. Trimming took off 4 bases at V and 6 bases at J, with 13 bases between the two ends. The CDR3 spans 13 residues. The CDR3 here is CASSPQGGAEAFF. CDR3 nucleotide sequence: TGTGCCAGCAGCCCCCAAGGGGGGGCTGAAGCTTTCTTT.

This rearrangement joins TRBV7-2 to TRBJ1-1, with D unresolved. CDR3 size: 13 residues. Per the germline V gene, CDR1 is SGHTA and CDR2 is FQGNSA. The germline V and J ends were trimmed by 3 bases and 1 base, with 6 bases remaining between them. The CDR3 DNA is TGTGCCAGCAGCTTGGAGGCGAACACTGAAGCTTTCTTT. Translated, it gives CASSLEANTEAFF.

The chain has TRBV5-5 and TRBJ2-7; no reliable D call. This CDR3 contains 14 residues. Trimming stripped 2 bases from V and 6 bases from J, with 15 bases between. In germline, CDR1 is SGHKS, CDR2 YYEKEE (reference sequence). In nucleotides, the CDR3 is TGTGCCAGCAGCTTAATAGAGACACTCGGCGAGCAGTACTTC. It translates to CASSLIETLGEQYF.

With respect to this clone: Other DNA sequences in the sample encode the same CDR3. The rearrangement links TRBV5-1 to TRBJ1-6; 11 bases map to TRBD1. The length of the CDR3 is 15 residues. Germline V gene sequence: CDR1 SGHRS, CDR2 YFSETQ. J gave up 10 bases and V 2 bases, and 5 bases lay outside the gene matches. The CDR3 DNA reads as TGCGCCAGCAGCTTAAAGGGACAGGGGGGATCACCCCTCCACTTT. It codes for CASSLKGQGGSPLHF.

J is TRBJ1-2 and V is TRBV2, with 7 bases identical to TRBD1. The CDR3 contains 13 residues. CDR1 is SNHLY, CDR2 FYNNEI, per germline. Losses at the gene ends were 5 bases for V and 2 bases for J; bases not matched to a gene: 2. The CDR3 DNA reads TGTGCCAGCAGTAGGGGACAGAACTATGGCTACACCTTC. This sequence encodes CASSRGQNYGYTF.

The count of this clone is one. V gene TRBV7-9 combines with J gene TRBJ2-3, with D perhaps matching TRBD1 (6 bases). The CDR3 is 14 amino acids. CDR1 and CDR2 from the germline V gene are SEHNR and FQNEAQ (reference sequence). Trimming left V 8 bases short and J 5 bases short, with 17 bases between. Written as DNA, the CDR3 is TGTGCCAGCTCCTGGGGGCGCTGGGAAGATACGCAGTATTTT. Its translation: CASSWGRWEDTQYF.

The chain joins TRBV7-8 to TRBJ1-2; D is ambiguous. CDR3 size: 11 residues. Trimming removed 5 bases at V and 5 bases at J, with 6 bases between. CDR1 SGHVS and CDR2 FQNEAQ come from the germline V gene. The CDR3 DNA is TGTGCCAGCAGCCCCTTGTATGGCTACACCTTC. Its protein is CASSPLYGYTF.

The chain has TRBV5-1 and TRBJ2-1; TRBD2 aligns across 12 bases. The ends lost 3 bases at V and 6 bases at J; junction bases unmatched: 10. The CDR3 is 17 residues long. CDR1 and CDR2 from the germline V gene are SGHRS and YFSETQ. The chain's CDR3 is CASSSTLAGGPSNEQFF. The CDR3 DNA follows: TGCGCCAGCAGCTCGACCCTAGCGGGAGGGCCTTCCAATGAGCAGTTCTTC. The full variable domain, rest sourced from reference TRBV5-1 and TRBJ2-1, is KAGVTQTPRYLIKTRGQQVTLSCSPISGHRSVSWYQQTPGQGLQFLFEYFSETQRNKGNFPGRFSGRQFSNSRSEMNVSTLELGDSALYLCASSSTLAGGPSNEQFFGPGTRLTVL.

V and J are TRBV7-8 and TRBJ1-2; D possibly corresponds to TRBD1 (5 bases). The V gene lost 5 bases and the J gene lost 6 bases, with 19 bases spanning the gap. Per germline, CDR1 SGHVS and CDR2 FQNEAQ. The CDR3 runs 15 residues. CDR3 in amino acids: CASSPAWGGKDGYTF. The CDR3 DNA reads as TGTGCCAGCAGCCCCGCGTGGGGGGGAAAGGATGGCTACACCTTC.

This clone was seen a single time. The V call is TRBV5-1, the J call TRBJ1-3; D possibly corresponds to TRBD1 (6 bases). The length of the CDR3 is 13 residues. V dropped 8 bases and J dropped 1 base, with 10 bases sitting between them. CDR1 SGHRS and CDR2 YFSETQ come from the germline V gene. The CDR3 region has the DNA TGCGCCAGTTCACAGGGTTCTGGAAACACCATATATTTT. Protein sequence: CASSQGSGNTIYF.

J is TRBJ1-1 and V is TRBV7-2; TRBD1 is a possible D gene (6 bases). V lost 1 base, J lost 1 base, and 10 bases lay in between. CDR3 length: 15 amino acids. Per the germline V gene, CDR1 is SGHTA and CDR2 is FQGNSA. CDR3 sequence: CASSLVARGNTEAFF. DNA for the CDR3: TGTGCCAGCAGCTTAGTCGCCAGGGGGAACACTGAAGCTTTCTTT.

This clone was recorded a few times. The V gene is TRBV15, the J gene TRBJ2-1; the D is unclear. This CDR3 is built from 16 residues. Germline lookup yields CDR1 LNHNV and CDR2 YYDKDF (reference sequence). V was clipped by 0 bases and J by 6 bases, with 15 bases between them. This chain's CDR3 is CATSRDYYRDSNEQFF. As DNA, the CDR3 is TGTGCCACCAGCAGAGATTACTACCGAGATTCCAATGAGCAGTTCTTC.

This clone was seen only once. CDR3 nucleotides: TGTGCCAGCAGCCCCACGGGGGGGCGTTTTGTTGGCTACACCTTC. Protein product: CASSPTGGRFVGYTF. This sequence joins TRBV7-3 and TRBJ1-2; weak D call: TRBD1 (6 bases). V was trimmed by 5 bases and J by 7 bases, leaving 20 bases between them. Per germline, CDR1 SGHTA and CDR2 FQGTGA. The CDR3 contains 15 residues.

A single count supports this clone. The V call is TRBV27, the J call TRBJ2-7; tentative D call: TRBD2 (6 bases). CDR1 and CDR2 (germline): MNHEY, SMNVEV (reference sequence). The CDR3 length is 13 residues. V lost 9 bases and J lost 2, with 14 bases in between. CDR3 nucleotide sequence: TGTGCCAGGCAAGAGCGGGTCCCCTACGAGCAGTACTTC. Its protein product is CARQERVPYEQYF.

This clone has ten or more counts. V and J are TRBV7-6 and TRBJ2-1, with D possibly being TRBD1 (5 bases). Between the trimmed V and J ends, which lost 5 bases and 8 bases, there was a span of 13 bases. This CDR3 contains 13 residues. Germline V CDR1 and CDR2: SGHVS, FNYEAQ. CDR3 protein: CASSLQGGDEQFF. The CDR3 DNA is TGTGCCAGCAGCCTGCAGGGCGGCGATGAGCAGTTCTTC.

The rearrangement uses TRBV19 and TRBJ1-5; 7 bases match TRBD1. The CDR3 spans 15 residues. Germline V lookup: CDR1 LNHDA, CDR2 SQIVND (reference sequence). The V and J ends lost 6 bases and 5 bases, in that order; junction bases with no gene match: 10. The CDR3 nucleotides read TGTGCCAGTAGAGATCAGGGGGTAAGCGATCAGCCCCAGCATTTT. Translated: CASRDQGVSDQPQHF.

The rearrangement joins TRBV5-4 to TRBJ2-2, with 9 bases aligning to TRBD1. J was trimmed by 5 bases and V by 4 bases; bases with no gene match: 12. CDR3 length equals 17 residues. Germline V gene lookup returns CDR1 SGHNT and CDR2 YYREEE (reference sequence). The CDR3 sequence: CASSPPGQGVGTGELFF. CDR3 sequence (DNA): TGTGCCAGCAGCCCCCCGGGACAGGGTGTGGGGACCGGGGAGCTGTTTTTT.

This chain links TRBV6-5 with TRBJ2-1, with TRBD2 identical over 8 bases. This CDR3 has 16 residues. The junction had 13 bases not matched to a gene; V was cut back by 4 bases and J by 8 bases. Germline CDR1 and CDR2: MNHEY and SVGAGI. The CDR3 DNA reads TGTGCCAGCAGTTTCCCAGGTAGCGGGGCGGCGGATGAGCAGTTCTTC. Protein: CASSFPGSGAADEQFF.

This clone was seen a few times. The chain recombines TRBV2 with TRBJ1-4, with 9 bases identical to TRBD1. Germline V CDR1 and CDR2: SNHLY, FYNNEI. Germline trimming cut 8 bases from V and 7 bases from J; bases unmatched to any gene: 5. The CDR3 contains 13 residues. CDR3 DNA: TGTGCCAGCCAAGGGACAGGGAGTGAAAAACTGTTTTTT. This sequence encodes CASQGTGSEKLFF.

V is TRBV28 and J is TRBJ2-5; 8 bases fit TRBD1. Germline CDR1 reads MDHEN; CDR2 reads SYDVKM. V shed 2 bases and J 3 bases; nucleotides not matched to a gene: 5. The CDR3 is made up of 15 amino acids. The CDR3: CASSLNRGVKETQYF. CDR3 nucleotide sequence: TGTGCCAGCAGTTTAAACAGGGGGGTCAAAGAGACCCAGTACTTC.

This clone was detected only a few times. This chain links TRBV6-5 with TRBJ1-4, with D maybe TRBD1 (5 bases). With 6 bases removed from V and 8 bases from J, the gap between germline ends came to 16 bases. This CDR3 has 14 residues. Germline values: CDR1 MNHEY, CDR2 SVGAGI. The CDR3 DNA sequence: TGTGCCAGCAGGCCCCAGGGTTTCCGGGAAAAACTGTTTTTT. It codes for CASRPQGFREKLFF.

The rearrangement links TRBV27 to TRBJ1-2; 7 bases map to TRBD1. CDR3 length: 15 amino acids. The junction had 11 bases not matched to a gene; V was cut back by 6 bases and J by 4 bases. Germline CDR1 is MNHEY and CDR2 is SMNVEV (reference sequence). This chain's CDR3 is CASSPYTGASYGYTF. CDR3 sequence (DNA): TGTGCCAGCAGCCCATATACAGGGGCTAGCTATGGCTACACCTTC.

Worth noting for this clone: The junction differs from germline at one of its ends, possibly a read error. This chain links TRBV5-1 with TRBJ1-1, with D unclear. The CDR3 consists of 12 residues. The germline V gene encodes CDR1 SGHRS and CDR2 YFSETQ. The CDR3 bases are TGCGCCAGCAGCTTTTTCGGGGATTGGAGTGTCTTT. Protein: CASSFFGDWSVF.

The chain links TRBV7-2 to TRBJ1-1; TRBD1 matches at 7 bases. Germline trimming cut 5 bases from V and 8 bases from J; bases unmatched to any gene: 5. Germline values: CDR1 SGHTA, CDR2 FQGNSA. The CDR3 covers 12 residues. The CDR3 DNA sequence: TGTGCCAGCAGCCGACGACAGGGCGAAGCTTTCTTT. Translation gives CASSRRQGEAFF.

This chain joins TRBV13 and TRBJ1-2; 8 bases map to TRBD1. Germline lookup yields CDR1 PRHDT and CDR2 FYEKMQ (reference sequence). CDR3 length: 14 amino acids. After removal of 6 bases from V and 7 bases from J, the junction contained 10 bases not matched to a gene. The CDR3 DNA is TGTGCCAGCAGGATGTTGGGCAGGGGGCTTGGCTACACCTTC. Translated: CASRMLGRGLGYTF. Together with reference TRBV13 and TRBJ1-2, the CDR3 gives the full variable domain: AAGVIQSPRHLIKEKRETATLKCYPIPRHDTVYWYQQGPGQDPQFLISFYEKMQSDKGSIPDRFSAQQFSDYHSELNMSSLELGDSALYFCASRMLGRGLGYTFGSGTRLTVV.

The genes are TRBV5-1 and TRBJ2-1; 11 nucleotides line up with TRBD2. This CDR3 has 17 amino acids. Germline values: CDR1 SGHRS, CDR2 YFSETQ. Unmatched junction bases numbered 12, after V lost 1 base and J lost 9 bases. The CDR3 coding sequence is TGCGCCAGCAGCTTGCCTGGGACTAGCGGAACAGACGGTGAGCAGTTCTTC. Encoded protein: CASSLPGTSGTDGEQFF. The full variable domain, completed using reference TRBV5-1 and TRBJ2-1, is KAGVTQTPRYLIKTRGQQVTLSCSPISGHRSVSWYQQTPGQGLQFLFEYFSETQRNKGNFPGRFSGRQFSNSRSEMNVSTLELGDSALYLCASSLPGTSGTDGEQFFGPGTRLTVL.

This clone was detected once. The V call is TRBV18, the J call TRBJ2-3; perhaps TRBD2 as D (5 bases). Trimming removed 4 bases at V and 0 bases at J, with 14 bases between. CDR1 and CDR2 from the germline V gene are KGHSH and LQKENI. This CDR3 is 16 amino acids long. CDR3 sequence reads: CASSLNGGSSTDTQYF. The CDR3 region has the DNA TGTGCCAGCTCACTCAACGGAGGTTCTAGCACAGATACGCAGTATTTT.